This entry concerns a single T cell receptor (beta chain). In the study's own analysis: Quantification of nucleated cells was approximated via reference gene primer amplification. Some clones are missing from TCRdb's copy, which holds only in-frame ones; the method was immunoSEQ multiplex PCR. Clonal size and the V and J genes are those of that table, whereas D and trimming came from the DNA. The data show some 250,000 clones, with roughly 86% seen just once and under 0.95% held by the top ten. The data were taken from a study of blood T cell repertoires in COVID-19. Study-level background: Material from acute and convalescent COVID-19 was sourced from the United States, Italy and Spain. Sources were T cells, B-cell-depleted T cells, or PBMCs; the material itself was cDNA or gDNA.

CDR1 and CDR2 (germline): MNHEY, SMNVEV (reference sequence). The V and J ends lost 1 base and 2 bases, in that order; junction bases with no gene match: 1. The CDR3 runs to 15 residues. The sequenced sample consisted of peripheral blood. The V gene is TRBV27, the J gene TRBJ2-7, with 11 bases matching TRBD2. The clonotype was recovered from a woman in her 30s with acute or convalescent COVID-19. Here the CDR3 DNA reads TGTGCCAGCAGTTTATTACTAGCGGGAGCCTACGAGCAGTACTTC. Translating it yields CASSLLLAGAYEQYF.